This TCR beta chain originates from a study of T cell repertoires in cytomegalovirus infection. Study-wide points: The ex vivo response showed dominance by HLA-C-restricted CMV-specific TCR beta clonotypes.

TCRdb fed the reads into MiXCR, producing one record per CDR3 protein. Among fewer than 850,000 distinct CDR3 sequences listed, roughly 28% were seen once. In the case of this clonotype: Its specificity is unknown.

In germline, CDR1 is MNHEY, CDR2 SMNVEV (reference sequence). V dropped 7 bases and J dropped 2 bases, with 11 bases sitting between them. The CDR3 has 14 amino acids. The J gene is TRBJ2-2, the V gene TRBV27; D gene ambiguous. This sample comprised cultured CD8+ T cells from PBMCs, obtained from culture after CMV antigen stimulation. This clonotype was obtained from a human donor in good health (CMV status not recorded). Some clones in this sample may be carry-over from other donors' samples. Written as DNA, the CDR3 is TGTGCCAGCATGGCCGGGTCTAACACCGGGGAGCTGTTTTTT. Its protein product is CASMAGSNTGELFF.